The following is a T cell receptor beta chain sequence with its context. The CDR3 contains 15 residues. Germline V lookup: CDR1 MGHRA, CDR2 YSYEKL. The V and J ends lost 0 bases and 5 bases respectively, with 13 bases between them. This sample was taken from a study of control samples from healthy donors and cancer patients. The method was immunoSEQ multiplex PCR; TCRdb's version includes in-frame clones alone and lacks a portion of them. The table lists around 180,000 clones, roughly 88% of them singletons. Sequenced input: blood. This rearrangement joins TRBV4-1 to TRBJ2-5; possible D gene TRBD2, 6 bases. This TCR derives from a young woman in good health. CDR3 protein: CASSQDSGVSETQYF. The DNA for the CDR3 is TGCGCCAGCAGCCAAGATTCGGGAGTCTCTGAGACCCAGTACTTC.